The 11 T cell receptor beta chains listed next were all sequenced from one sample in a study of blood T cell repertoires in COVID-19. The data were produced by immunoSEQ multiplex PCR, yet TCRdb's version contains in-frame clones alone and is incomplete. The table lists 50,000 to 75,000 clones, around 82% of them singletons. Sequencing was done on a sample of peripheral blood. All receptors derive from a man aged 80 or over with active or convalescent COVID-19.

The chain uses TRBV7-3 and TRBJ1-6; tentatively, D is TRBD1 (5 bases). Deletions cut 5 bases from V and 14 bases from J, with 19 bases between. This CDR3 has 14 residues. CDR1 and CDR2 from the germline V gene are SGHTA and FQGTGA. The chain's CDR3 is CASSPHPGYSSLHF. CDR3 nucleotides: TGTGCCAGCAGCCCCCACCCAGGGTACTCGTCCCTCCACTTT. The complete variable domain, with remaining parts taken from reference TRBV7-3 and TRBJ1-6, reads GAGVSQTPSNKVTEKGKYVELRCDPISGHTALYWYRQSLGQGPEFLIYFQGTGAADDSGLPNDRFFAVRPEGSVSTLKIQRTERGDSAVYLCASSPHPGYSSLHFGNGTRLTVT.

The chain couples TRBV6-6 to TRBJ2-1, with D perhaps matching TRBD1 (6 bases). Germline assignment: CDR1 MNHNY and CDR2 SVGAGI (reference sequence). The V end was cut by 3 bases, the J end by 8 bases, with 20 bases between. The CDR3 sequence is 16 residues long. The CDR3 spells CASSYPTGGGTDEQFF. The CDR3 DNA follows: TGTGCCAGCAGTTATCCGACAGGAGGTGGGACGGATGAGCAGTTCTTC.

J is TRBJ2-5 and V is TRBV3-1 (or the pseudogene TRBV3-2); 7 bases are shared with TRBD1. CDR1 and CDR2 (germline): LGHDT, YNNKEL (reference sequence). This CDR3 is built from 16 residues. V shed 4 bases and J 4 bases; nucleotides not matched to a gene: 12. The CDR3 sequence: CASSPTRLTGAETQYF. The CDR3 DNA reads TGTGCCAGCAGCCCTACCCGACTCACAGGGGCAGAGACCCAGTACTTC.

The rearrangement uses TRBV6-5 and TRBJ2-3, with 10 bases that match TRBD2. The CDR3 is 15 amino acids. The junction had 2 bases not matched to a gene; V was cut back by 4 bases and J by 1 base. The V gene's germline CDR1 is MNHEY and CDR2 SVGAGI. CDR3 protein: CASSFLAGGTDTQYF. In DNA, the CDR3 is TGTGCCAGCAGTTTTCTAGCGGGGGGCACAGATACGCAGTATTTT.

The genes are TRBV28 and TRBJ1-5; D is ambiguous. Trimming shortened V by 0 bases and J by 6 bases, and 12 bases separated the two germline ends. Germline lookup yields CDR1 MDHEN and CDR2 SYDVKM. The CDR3 sequence is 15 residues long. Here the CDR3 reads CASSLWGRGSQPQHF. Written as DNA, the CDR3 is TGTGCCAGCAGTTTATGGGGCCGGGGTAGTCAGCCCCAGCATTTT.

The genes are TRBV5-8 and TRBJ2-3, with 11 positions matching TRBD2. CDR1 and CDR2 (germline): SGHTS, YDEGEE. CDR3 length equals 15 residues. V gave up 1 base and J gave up 6 bases; unmatched junction bases: 4. CDR3 residues: CASSLTSGSVDTQYF. The CDR3 DNA is TGTGCCAGCAGCTTGACTAGCGGGAGTGTTGATACGCAGTATTTT.

This chain connects TRBV5-5 to TRBJ1-6; TRBD1 matches at 7 bases. CDR3 length: 15 amino acids. Germline V lookup: CDR1 SGHKS, CDR2 YYEKEE (reference sequence). Trimming took 1 base from V and 9 from J; bases not matched to a gene: 7. CDR3 in amino acids: CASSLSVQGSSPLHF. CDR3 sequence (DNA): TGTGCCAGCAGCTTGTCGGTACAGGGGAGTTCACCCCTCCACTTT.

The chain links TRBV7-2 to TRBJ1-1; no firm D call. Looked up from germline, CDR1 is SGHTA and CDR2 is FQGNSA. The CDR3 extends over 15 amino acids. Between the trimmed V and J ends, which lost 2 bases and 5 bases, there was a span of 15 bases. CDR3 in DNA: TGTGCCAGCAGCTTATCAGGCTCCACGGGAACTGAAGCTTTCTTT. It specifies CASSLSGSTGTEAFF.

This clone was counted a few times. V gene TRBV27 combines with J gene TRBJ2-1, with 13 bases that match TRBD2. Trimming took 0 bases from V and 3 from J; bases not matched to a gene: 5. The CDR3 consists of 18 residues. Looked up from germline, CDR1 is MNHEY and CDR2 is SMNVEV (reference sequence). Here the CDR3 DNA reads TGTGCCAGCAGTTTATCGGCGGGACTAGCGGGGATCTACAATGAGCAGTTCTTC. Translation: CASSLSAGLAGIYNEQFF.

CDR3 bases: TGCAGCGTTGACCCTATGATGAACACTGAAGCTTTCTTT. This sequence encodes CSVDPMMNTEAFF. The chain recombines TRBV29-1 with TRBJ1-1; no clear D. Per the germline V gene, CDR1 is SQVTM and CDR2 is ANQGSEA. The CDR3 has 13 amino acids. Trimming took off 3 bases at V and 0 bases at J, with 8 bases between the two ends.

The DNA of the CDR3 is TGTGCCAGCAGCTATGACAGGGGGCTAGGAGAGACCCAGTACTTC. As protein: CASSYDRGLGETQYF. V gene TRBV5-4 combines with J gene TRBJ2-5; 10 nucleotides agree with TRBD1. The CDR3 spans 15 residues. Germline loops: CDR1 SGHNT, CDR2 YYREEE (reference sequence). V lost 3 bases and J lost 4; bases outside the gene matches: 6.